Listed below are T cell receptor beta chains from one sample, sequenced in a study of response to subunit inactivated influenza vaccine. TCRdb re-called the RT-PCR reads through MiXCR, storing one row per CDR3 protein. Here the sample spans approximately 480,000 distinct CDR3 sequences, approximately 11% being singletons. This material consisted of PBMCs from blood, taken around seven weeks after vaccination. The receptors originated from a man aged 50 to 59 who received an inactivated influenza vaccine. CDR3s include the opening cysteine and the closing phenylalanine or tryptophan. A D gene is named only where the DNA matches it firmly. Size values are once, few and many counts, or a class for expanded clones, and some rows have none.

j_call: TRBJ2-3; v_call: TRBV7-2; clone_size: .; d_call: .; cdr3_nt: TGTGCCAGCACCAAGGTTCCTACAGATACGCAGTATTTT; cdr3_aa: CASTKVPTDTQYF
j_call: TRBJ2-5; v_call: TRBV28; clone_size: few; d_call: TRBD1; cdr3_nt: TGTGCCAGCAGTTCCATAGGGACAGGGGACGTGGAGACCCAGTACTTC; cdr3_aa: CASSSIGTGDVETQYF
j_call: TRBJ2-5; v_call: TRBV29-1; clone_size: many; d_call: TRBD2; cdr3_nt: TGCAGCACTAGCGGGAACCAAGAGACCCAGTACTTC; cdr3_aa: CSTSGNQETQYF
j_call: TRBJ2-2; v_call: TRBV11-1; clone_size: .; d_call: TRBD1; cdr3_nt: TGTGCCAGCAGCTTACACCGGGGACAGGGGCCGAACACCGGGGAGCTGTTTTTT; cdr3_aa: CASSLHRGQGPNTGELFF
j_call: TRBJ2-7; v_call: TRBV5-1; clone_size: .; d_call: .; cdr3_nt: TGCGCCAGCAGGGTGGTAGGAGGCTACGAGCAGTACTTC; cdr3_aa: CASRVVGGYEQYF
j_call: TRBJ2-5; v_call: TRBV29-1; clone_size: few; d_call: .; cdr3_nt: TGCAGCGTTGGGTCGGGACAAGAGACCCAGTACTTC; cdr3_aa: CSVGSGQETQYF
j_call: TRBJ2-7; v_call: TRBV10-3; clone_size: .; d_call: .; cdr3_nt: TGTGCCATCAGTACGAGACAGTCCTACGAGCAGTACTTC; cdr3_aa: CAISTRQSYEQYF
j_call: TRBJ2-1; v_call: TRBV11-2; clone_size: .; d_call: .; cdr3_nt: TGTGCCAGCAGTTCCGGGGGTGAGCAGTTCTTC; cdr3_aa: CASSSGGEQFF
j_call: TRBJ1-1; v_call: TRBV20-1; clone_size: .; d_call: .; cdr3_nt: TGCAGTGCTAGAGACCCCCTCCGACAGGCTGAAGCTTTCTTT; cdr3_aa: CSARDPLRQAEAFF
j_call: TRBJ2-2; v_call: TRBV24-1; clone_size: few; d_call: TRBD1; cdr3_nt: TGTGCCACCAGTGATTTGGGACAGGCAAACACCGGGGAGCTGTTTTTT; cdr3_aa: CATSDLGQANTGELFF
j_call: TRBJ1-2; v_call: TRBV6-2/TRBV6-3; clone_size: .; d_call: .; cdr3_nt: TGTGCCAGCAGTCGAACAGGGAGTCATGGCTACACCTTC; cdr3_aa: CASSRTGSHGYTF
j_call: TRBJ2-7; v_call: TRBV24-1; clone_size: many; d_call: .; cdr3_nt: TGTGCCACCTACCCGGGAGACCCCTACGAGCAGTACTTC; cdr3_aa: CATYPGDPYEQYF
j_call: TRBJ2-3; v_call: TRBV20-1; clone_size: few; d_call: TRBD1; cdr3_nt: TGCAGTGCTCACGACCCCCGGGACAGCAGCACAGATACGCAGTATTTT; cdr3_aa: CSAHDPRDSSTDTQYF
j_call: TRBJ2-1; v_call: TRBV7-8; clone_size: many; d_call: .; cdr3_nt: TGTGCCAGCAGCTACCGACTAGTGATTGAGCAGTTCTTC; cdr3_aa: CASSYRLVIEQFF
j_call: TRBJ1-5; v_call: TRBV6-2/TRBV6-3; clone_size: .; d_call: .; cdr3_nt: TGTGCCAGCAGCGCTCAGGGGAGCAATCAGCCCCAGCATTTT; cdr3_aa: CASSAQGSNQPQHF
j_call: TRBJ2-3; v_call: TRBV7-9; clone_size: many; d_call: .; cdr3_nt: TGTGCCAGCAGCTCGATAGGGATCGATACGCAGTATTTT; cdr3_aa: CASSSIGIDTQYF
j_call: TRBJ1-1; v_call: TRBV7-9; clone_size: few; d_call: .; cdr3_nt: TGTGCCAGCAGCTTAGTAAAGGGTTCCACTGAAGCTTTCTTT; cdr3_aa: CASSLVKGSTEAFF
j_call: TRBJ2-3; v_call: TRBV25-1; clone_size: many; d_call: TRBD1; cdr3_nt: TGTGCCAGCAGTGCACCTCGAGACAGGGTTAGTCCCACCACAGATACGCAGTATTTT; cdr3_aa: CASSAPRDRVSPTTDTQYF
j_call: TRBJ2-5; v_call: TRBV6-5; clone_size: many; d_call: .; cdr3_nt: TGTGCCAGCAGTTACATTGGACCCCAAGAGACCCAGTACTTC; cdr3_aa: CASSYIGPQETQYF
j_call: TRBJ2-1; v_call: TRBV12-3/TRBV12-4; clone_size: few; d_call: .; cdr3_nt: TGTGCCAGCAGTCGTGAATTGGAGGGCTTCGATGAGCAGTTCTTC; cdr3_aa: CASSRELEGFDEQFF
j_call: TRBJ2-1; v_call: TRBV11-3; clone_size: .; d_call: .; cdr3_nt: TGTGCCAGCAGCTTAACAGGCACCAATGAGCAGTTCTTC; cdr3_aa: CASSLTGTNEQFF
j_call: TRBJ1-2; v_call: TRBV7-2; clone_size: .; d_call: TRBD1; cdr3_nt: TGTGCCAGCAGCTTCGACAGGGTGGGCTCCTATGGCTACACCTTC; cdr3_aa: CASSFDRVGSYGYTF
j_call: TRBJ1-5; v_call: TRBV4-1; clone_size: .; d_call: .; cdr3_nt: TGCGCCAGCAGCCAAGGATCGGGGGGCAGCAATCAGCCCCAGCATTTT; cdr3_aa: CASSQGSGGSNQPQHF
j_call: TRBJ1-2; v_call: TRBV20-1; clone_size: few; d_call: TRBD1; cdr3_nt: TGCAGTGCTAGAGATTCAGGGGGGAGCTACACCTTC; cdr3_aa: CSARDSGGSYTF
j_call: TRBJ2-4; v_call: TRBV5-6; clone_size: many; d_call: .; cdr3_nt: TGTGCCAGCAGCCCCCCAGTAGCCAAAAACATTCAGTACTTC; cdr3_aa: CASSPPVAKNIQYF
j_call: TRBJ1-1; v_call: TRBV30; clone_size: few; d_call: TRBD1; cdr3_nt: TGTGCCTGGAGTGTTCGACAGGGGCGGGAGAACACTGAAGCTTTCTTT; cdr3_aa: CAWSVRQGRENTEAFF
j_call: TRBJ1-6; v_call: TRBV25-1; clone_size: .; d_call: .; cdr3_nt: TGTGCCAGCAGTGACGCTGGGATCAATTCACCCCTCCACTTT; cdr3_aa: CASSDAGINSPLHF
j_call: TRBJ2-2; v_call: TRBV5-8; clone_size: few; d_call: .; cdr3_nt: TGTGCCAGCAGCTTGCAGGGGCCGAACACCGGGGAGCTGTTTTTT; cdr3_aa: CASSLQGPNTGELFF
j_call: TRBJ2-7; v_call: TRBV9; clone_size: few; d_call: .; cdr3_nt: TGTGCCAGCAGCGTAGCTACAGGCTACTACGAGCAGTACTTC; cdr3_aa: CASSVATGYYEQYF
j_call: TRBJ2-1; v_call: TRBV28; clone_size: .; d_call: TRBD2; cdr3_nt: TGTGCCAGCAGTTCCGGGACTAGCGGGAATAGTTTGCAGTTCTTC; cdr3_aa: CASSSGTSGNSLQFF
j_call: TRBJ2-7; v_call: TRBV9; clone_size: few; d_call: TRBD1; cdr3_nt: TGTGCCAGCAGCCCCTGGCTGGGACAGCCCCACGAGCAGTACTTC; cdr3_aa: CASSPWLGQPHEQYF
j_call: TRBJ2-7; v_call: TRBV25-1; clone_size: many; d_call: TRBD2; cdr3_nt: TGTGCCAGCAGTCGGTCCGGGACTAGCGGTTCCGAGCAGTACTTC; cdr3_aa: CASSRSGTSGSEQYF
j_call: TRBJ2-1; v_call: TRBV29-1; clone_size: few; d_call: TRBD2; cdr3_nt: TGCAGCGTTAGCGGGGGCCTCTACAATGAGCAGTTCTTC; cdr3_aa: CSVSGGLYNEQFF
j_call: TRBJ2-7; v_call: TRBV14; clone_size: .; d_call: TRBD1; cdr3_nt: TGTGCCAGCAGCCAAGTTGGACAGGGTTTACACGAGCAGTACTTC; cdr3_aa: CASSQVGQGLHEQYF
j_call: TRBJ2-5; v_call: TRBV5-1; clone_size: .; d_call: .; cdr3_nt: TGCGCCAGCAGCTTGGGGTCACCAAGGGAGACCCAGTACTTC; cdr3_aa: CASSLGSPRETQYF
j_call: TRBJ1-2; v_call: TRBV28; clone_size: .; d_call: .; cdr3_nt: TGTGCCAGCAGTCCCGGGGGGGCTAACTATGGCTACACCTTC; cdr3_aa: CASSPGGANYGYTF
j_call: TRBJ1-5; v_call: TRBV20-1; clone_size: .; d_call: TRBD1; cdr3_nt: TGCAGTGCTATAAAGGACAGGCTGTTCAATCAGCCCCAGCATTTT; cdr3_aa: CSAIKDRLFNQPQHF
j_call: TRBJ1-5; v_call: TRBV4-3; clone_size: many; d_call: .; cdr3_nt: TGCGCCAGCAGCCAAGATATTTACTCGGGCAATCAGCCCCAGCATTTT; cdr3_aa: CASSQDIYSGNQPQHF
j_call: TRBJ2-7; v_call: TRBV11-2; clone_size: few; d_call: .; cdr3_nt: TGTGCCAGCAGCAAAACCCGGACAGAGGCCTACGAGCAGTACTTC; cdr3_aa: CASSKTRTEAYEQYF
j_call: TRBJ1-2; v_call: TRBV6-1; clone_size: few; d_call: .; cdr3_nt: TGTGCCAGCAGCCCCCCCGGGATAGGGGCTAACTATGGCTACACCTTC; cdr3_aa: CASSPPGIGANYGYTF
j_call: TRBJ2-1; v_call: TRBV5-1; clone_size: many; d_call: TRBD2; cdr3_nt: TGCGCCAGCAGCTTGTCGCTAGCGGGAGACAATGAGCAGTTCTTC; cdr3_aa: CASSLSLAGDNEQFF